This TCR beta chain was recovered during a study of blood T cell repertoires in COVID-19. The overall study: The study drew acute and convalescent COVID-19 samples from the United States, Italy and Spain. From T cells, B-cell-depleted T cells, or PBMCs came the material, which was cDNA or gDNA.

The authors' processing: Amplifying reference gene primers gave estimates of nucleated cell counts. Sequencing was performed with immunoSEQ multiplex PCR; in TCRdb, only in-frame clones are kept and a portion is missing. The DNA was the basis for D and trimming; V, J and clone size are from that table. The table records 300,000 or so clones, 87% of them present only once. Trimming pared 1 base from V and 6 bases from J, leaving 7 bases between. CDR1 is SEHNR and CDR2 is FQNEAQ in the germline V gene (reference sequence). The length of the CDR3 is 13 residues. The rearrangement uses TRBV7-9 and TRBJ2-1; a weak D match, TRBD1 (5 bases). The TCR sequence derives from a woman aged 45 to 65 who had recovered from COVID-19. Specimen: peripheral blood. The chain's CDR3 is CASSLDRLNEQFF. DNA for the CDR3: TGTGCCAGCAGCTTAGACAGGCTCAATGAGCAGTTCTTC.